These T cell receptor beta chains were read from a single sample in a study of shared clonotypes between healthy human individuals. The method was immunoSEQ multiplex PCR; TCRdb's version includes in-frame clones alone and lacks a portion of them. The sample includes millions of clones, 85% to 95% of them seen just once. Material: naive CD8+ T cells sorted from blood. The receptors come from a man younger than 30 in good health. Both conserved end residues are part of each CDR3. The D gene is left open where the match is weak. Rows may omit the clone size; those that give it use once, few, many or a size class.

v_gene: TRBV2
j_gene: TRBJ2-7
abundance: -
d_gene: -
CDR3nt: TGTGCCACCCATGAAGTTGGGACCGGGACCAACTACGAGCAGTACTTC
CDR3aa: CATHEVGTGTNYEQYF

v_gene: TRBV2
j_gene: TRBJ2-7
abundance: once
d_gene: TRBD2
CDR3nt: TGTGCCATCCTTAGCGGGTCCAATTCCTACGAGCAGTACTTC
CDR3aa: CAILSGSNSYEQYF

v_gene: TRBV7-9
j_gene: TRBJ2-7
abundance: -
d_gene: -
CDR3nt: TGTGCCAGCAGCCCAGGGGCGGGGATTACCTACGAGCAGTACTTC
CDR3aa: CASSPGAGITYEQYF

v_gene: TRBV19
j_gene: TRBJ2-7
abundance: -
d_gene: -
CDR3nt: TGTGCCAGTAGTATAACCCCCGGGTACGAGCAGTACTTC
CDR3aa: CASSITPGYEQYF

v_gene: TRBV19
j_gene: TRBJ2-3
abundance: -
d_gene: -
CDR3nt: TGTGCCAGTAGTATGGTAGCGAATTTCCCAGATACGCAGTATTTT
CDR3aa: CASSMVANFPDTQYF

v_gene: TRBV27
j_gene: TRBJ1-1
abundance: -
d_gene: -
CDR3nt: TGTGCCAGCAGTTTATTGGGGGAGAGGACTGAAGCTTTCTTT
CDR3aa: CASSLLGERTEAFF

v_gene: TRBV30
j_gene: TRBJ1-1
abundance: -
d_gene: -
CDR3nt: TGTGCCTGGAGTGTAGGGGGAACTGAAGCTTTCTTT
CDR3aa: CAWSVGGTEAFF

v_gene: TRBV4-1
j_gene: TRBJ1-4
abundance: -
d_gene: -
CDR3nt: TGCGCCAGCAGCCAAGAATCACGGGGGAGGTCTGAAAAACTGTTTTTT
CDR3aa: CASSQESRGRSEKLFF

v_gene: TRBV2
j_gene: TRBJ1-3
abundance: few
d_gene: TRBD1
CDR3nt: TGTGCCAGCAGTGAAGCGGGACAGGGGAACACCATATATTTT
CDR3aa: CASSEAGQGNTIYF

v_gene: TRBV2
j_gene: TRBJ2-7
abundance: -
d_gene: TRBD2
CDR3nt: TGTGCCAGCAGTATAGCGGGAGGCCCCTACGAGCAGTACTTC
CDR3aa: CASSIAGGPYEQYF

v_gene: TRBV9
j_gene: TRBJ2-7
abundance: -
d_gene: -
CDR3nt: TGTGCCAGCAGCGTAGAGGCGCTTAGCGACGAGCAGTACTTC
CDR3aa: CASSVEALSDEQYF

v_gene: TRBV6-6
j_gene: TRBJ1-2
abundance: -
d_gene: -
CDR3nt: TGTGCCAGCAGTTACCCTGATTATGGCTACACCTTC
CDR3aa: CASSYPDYGYTF

v_gene: TRBV6-4
j_gene: TRBJ2-7
abundance: -
d_gene: -
CDR3nt: TGTGCCAGCAGTGACTCTAGGGCGAGGGAGCAGTACTTC
CDR3aa: CASSDSRAREQYF

v_gene: TRBV21-1
j_gene: TRBJ1-6
abundance: few
d_gene: -
CDR3nt: TGTGCCAGCAGCAAGGGACAGGGGGTGAATTCACCCCTCCACTTT
CDR3aa: CASSKGQGVNSPLHF

v_gene: TRBV7-7
j_gene: TRBJ2-5
abundance: -
d_gene: -
CDR3nt: TGTGCTAGCAGCTTAGGGGGGGCTCAAGAGACCCAGTACTTC
CDR3aa: CASSLGGAQETQYF

v_gene: TRBV28
j_gene: TRBJ1-6
abundance: -
d_gene: -
CDR3nt: TGTGCCAGCAGTTTCATCAGTTTTGGGAATTCACCCCTCCACTTT
CDR3aa: CASSFISFGNSPLHF

v_gene: TRBV9
j_gene: TRBJ1-6
abundance: -
d_gene: -
CDR3nt: TGTGCCAGCAGCGTAGGGGGTAGTCAGGGTGTGTCACCCCTCCACTTT
CDR3aa: CASSVGGSQGVSPLHF

v_gene: TRBV11-3
j_gene: TRBJ2-7
abundance: -
d_gene: TRBD1
CDR3nt: TGTGCCAGCAGCTTAACAGGGGCCTACGAGCAGTACTTC
CDR3aa: CASSLTGAYEQYF

v_gene: TRBV9
j_gene: TRBJ1-2
abundance: few
d_gene: -
CDR3nt: TGTGCCAGCAGCGTAGGGGCAGGGAACTATGGCTACACCTTC
CDR3aa: CASSVGAGNYGYTF

v_gene: TRBV7-9
j_gene: TRBJ2-7
abundance: -
d_gene: -
CDR3nt: TGTGCCAGCAGCTTAGGGACGGCGGCCTACGAGCAGTACTTC
CDR3aa: CASSLGTAAYEQYF

v_gene: TRBV7-2
j_gene: TRBJ2-7
abundance: -
d_gene: -
CDR3nt: TGTGCCAGCAGCTTACACGGGTTCGTGAGCTACGAGCAGTACTTC
CDR3aa: CASSLHGFVSYEQYF

v_gene: TRBV6-5
j_gene: TRBJ2-5
abundance: -
d_gene: TRBD1
CDR3nt: TGTGCCAGCAGTACCGGACAGGGACAGACCCAGTACTTC
CDR3aa: CASSTGQGQTQYF

v_gene: TRBV9
j_gene: TRBJ2-7
abundance: -
d_gene: -
CDR3nt: TGTGCCAGCAGCGAGGGGGTAGGGAGCTCCTACGAGCAGTACTTC
CDR3aa: CASSEGVGSSYEQYF

v_gene: TRBV4-1
j_gene: TRBJ2-7
abundance: once
d_gene: TRBD2
CDR3nt: TGCGCCAGCAGCCAGGACACTATGGGACTAGCGGCACCACTTGGGTTATACGAGCAGTACTTC
CDR3aa: CASSQDTMGLAAPLGLYEQYF

v_gene: TRBV30
j_gene: TRBJ1-6
abundance: -
d_gene: -
CDR3nt: TGTGCCTGGACGCCTGGTCGTGGGGACTTTAATTCACCCCTCCACTTT
CDR3aa: CAWTPGRGDFNSPLHF

v_gene: TRBV29-1
j_gene: TRBJ2-7
abundance: -
d_gene: -
CDR3nt: TGCAGCCTAAGAAATCCTCGGGGCGAGCAGTACTTC
CDR3aa: CSLRNPRGEQYF

v_gene: TRBV7-9
j_gene: TRBJ1-2
abundance: -
d_gene: -
CDR3nt: TGTGCCAGCAGCTTAGGACAGTCGTCCTATGGCTACACCTTC
CDR3aa: CASSLGQSSYGYTF

v_gene: TRBV10-1
j_gene: TRBJ1-4
abundance: -
d_gene: TRBD1
CDR3nt: TGCGCCAGCACTAGGGACAGGGAGGGAGGATCTAATGAAAAACTGTTTTTT
CDR3aa: CASTRDREGGSNEKLFF

v_gene: TRBV9
j_gene: TRBJ1-3
abundance: -
d_gene: -
CDR3nt: TGTGCCAGCAGCGTCTCCAGCTCTGGAAACACCATATATTTT
CDR3aa: CASSVSSSGNTIYF

v_gene: TRBV5-5
j_gene: TRBJ2-1
abundance: -
d_gene: TRBD1
CDR3nt: TGTGCCAGCAGCCCGGACAGGGATACCTACAATGAGCAGTTCTTC
CDR3aa: CASSPDRDTYNEQFF

v_gene: TRBV6-6
j_gene: TRBJ2-3
abundance: -
d_gene: -
CDR3nt: TGTGCCAGTAATATAGCCTTTCCGGATACGCAGTATTTT
CDR3aa: CASNIAFPDTQYF

v_gene: TRBV7-9
j_gene: TRBJ2-1
abundance: -
d_gene: TRBD1
CDR3nt: TGTGCCAGCAGCCACCTAGAACAGGGGCAGGGCAATGAGCAGTTCTTC
CDR3aa: CASSHLEQGQGNEQFF

v_gene: TRBV27
j_gene: TRBJ1-1
abundance: once
d_gene: -
CDR3nt: TGTGCCAGCAGTTTACTTCAGGGCCAGGGGCCGCGAATAGCTTTCTTT
CDR3aa: CASSLLQGQGPRIAFF

v_gene: TRBV4-1
j_gene: TRBJ2-7
abundance: -
d_gene: TRBD1
CDR3nt: TGCGCCAGCAGCCCTGGACAGGGGAGTTACGAGCAGTACTTC
CDR3aa: CASSPGQGSYEQYF

v_gene: TRBV9
j_gene: TRBJ1-1
abundance: -
d_gene: -
CDR3nt: TGTGCCAGCAGCGTAGGGGGGCTGACTGAAGCTTTCTTT
CDR3aa: CASSVGGLTEAFF

v_gene: TRBV5-4
j_gene: TRBJ2-7
abundance: -
d_gene: -
CDR3nt: TGTGCCAGCAGCTTGTCCAGGGGAGCCTCCTACGAGCAGTACTTC
CDR3aa: CASSLSRGASYEQYF

v_gene: TRBV6-5
j_gene: TRBJ1-2
abundance: -
d_gene: -
CDR3nt: TGTGCCAGCAGTTACCCCGGATACTATGGCTACACCTTC
CDR3aa: CASSYPGYYGYTF

v_gene: TRBV9
j_gene: TRBJ2-7
abundance: -
d_gene: -
CDR3nt: TGTGCCAGCAGCGTAGCTAAGGGACTTTCCTACGAGCAGTACTTC
CDR3aa: CASSVAKGLSYEQYF

v_gene: TRBV29-1
j_gene: TRBJ2-7
abundance: -
d_gene: TRBD1
CDR3nt: TGCAGCGTTGAAGGGGACGGACAGGCGGAGCAGTACTTC
CDR3aa: CSVEGDGQAEQYF